This T cell receptor (beta chain) emerged from a study of blood T cell repertoires in COVID-19 (dated by TCRdb to about 2020). Background on the whole study: Samples from collaborators originated in the United States, Italy and Spain and spanned both the acute and convalescent phases of COVID-19. The material from the prospective study consisted of cDNA or gDNA derived from T cells, B-cell-depleted T cells, or PBMCs. The dataset comprised deeply sampled blood TCRbeta repertoires from subjects exposed to, actively infected with, or recovered from COVID-19. The repertoires were released in a freely available public database meant as a resource for research on the immune response to SARS-CoV-2. The samples were drawn from two sources: the first 160 participants of the ongoing ImmuneRACE study, and over 950 subjects contributed by 6 global collaborators. A de-identified subject ID, COVID-19 status, age in years and sex were almost always included in the sample metadata. Where HLA class I and class II types were available, the types were taken from metadata supplied by the sample provider, not from assay-based typing. Results the study describes overall, beyond this receptor: The quantity of clinical and demographic metadata differed by source and by participant and was supplied without curation.

TCRbeta CDR3 regions were amplified from genomic DNA by means of the immunoSEQ Assay, a bias-controlled multiplex PCR. In the source study's methods: Nucleated cell counts per sample were estimated from amplification of reference gene primers within the assay. To quantify the absolute abundance of each unique TCRbeta CDR3 rearrangement, sequence reads were collapsed and filtered. Productive Simpson clonality was computed per sample as the square root of Simpson's diversity index over productive rearrangements. Imported from immuneACCESS, the table was reduced by TCRdb to in-frame sequences with V and J called. These copies leave out some clones; in studies compared against another copy, an unresolved V gene accounts for under half, and the cause of the remainder is not known. V and J calls and clone size are as listed in that table; D and trimming were resolved from the DNA. Recorded for this sample are some 200,000 clones; 80% to 95% of them occurred a single time. Approximately 0.5% of the sample is held by the ten biggest clonotypes.

Each collaborating institution followed its own protocols to collect whole blood in K2EDTA tubes. For TCRbeta analysis, collaborator samples were shipped as frozen whole blood, as isolated PBMCs, or as DNA extracted from either sample type. CDR1 and CDR2, per the germline V gene, are SGHRS and YFSETQ. The CDR3 sequence holds 15 residues, the cysteine and phenylalanine included. Only the CDR3 part of the read is kept: 45 bases, read in frame from the first base. Trimmed from V: 4 bases; trimmed from J: 3 bases; junction bases lacking a gene match: 10. As concerns this clone: The specificity of this receptor is unknown. No base quality information exists; no much larger clone differs at one position.

The rearrangement joined TRBV5-1 to TRBJ2-7, and TRBD1 matches 7 of the central bases. The TCR comes from a man aged 45 to 65 with acute or convalescent COVID-19. The sequencing input was peripheral blood. The DNA sequence is TGCGCCAGCAGCATCACAGGGGAGCAGTACTACGAGCAGTACTTC. Translated, this is CASSITGEQYYEQYF.